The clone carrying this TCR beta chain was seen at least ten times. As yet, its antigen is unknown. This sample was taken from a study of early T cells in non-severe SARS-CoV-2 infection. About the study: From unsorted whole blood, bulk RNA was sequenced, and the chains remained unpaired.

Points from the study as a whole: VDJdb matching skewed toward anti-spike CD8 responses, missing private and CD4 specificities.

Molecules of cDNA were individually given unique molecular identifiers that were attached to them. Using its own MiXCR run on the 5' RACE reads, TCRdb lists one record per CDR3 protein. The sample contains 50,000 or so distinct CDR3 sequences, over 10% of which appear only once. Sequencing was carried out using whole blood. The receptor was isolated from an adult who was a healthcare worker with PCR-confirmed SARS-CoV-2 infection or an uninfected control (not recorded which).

The CDR3, as DNA: TGCAGTGCTAGGACTAGCGGGAGAGGTAATACGCAGTATTTT. Its protein product is CSARTSGRGNTQYF. The chain recombines TRBV20-1 with TRBJ2-3, with TRBD2 identical over 12 bases. This CDR3 is 14 amino acids long. With 3 bases clipped from V and 7 bases from J, the junction kept 5 bases outside the gene matches. The germline CDR1 and CDR2 sequences are DFQATT and SNEGSKA (reference sequence).